This T cell receptor (beta chain) was sequenced during a study of T cell repertoires in cytomegalovirus infection (dated by TCRdb to about 2019). For the study in its entirety: Donor HLA type was relevant to the analysis, because carriage of CMV infection together with the matching HLA type was indicated by public TCR beta signatures. Paper-wide results and their limitations: The ex vivo response was dominated by HLA-C-restricted CMV-specific TCR beta clonotypes, which also provided the single most frequent clonotype in two of eight donors. Cumulative frequency of public TCR beta family members discriminated carriers of CMV infection plus the relevant HLA type in this cohort and an independent roughly 320-donor cohort.

This clonotype was found a few times. The specificity of this receptor is unknown. No base qualities exist here, and no much larger clone lies one base off it. The instrument given in TCRdb is Illumina HiSeq 1500. In-frame beta chains were kept once TCRdb had trimmed the public reads at Q25 with fastp and called clones with MiXCR. Each entry merges the rows of one CDR3 protein and shows their most common DNA and genes. Present in this sample are approximately 150,000 distinct CDR3 sequences, roughly 18% of which were seen just once. Around 20% of the sample is taken by the ten largest. The germline V gene sets CDR1 to SQVTM and CDR2 to ANQGSEA. Inclusive of the bounding cysteine and phenylalanine, the CDR3 is 12 residues long. Only the CDR3 DNA is retained, 36 bases long and in frame from the first base. V was cut back by 7 bases and J by 2 bases, leaving a gap of 11 bases between them.

The TCR sequence derives from a human donor in good health (CMV status not recorded). Some clones in this sample may be carry-over from other donors' samples. The sequence joins TRBV29-1 to TRBJ1-2; there is no confident call for the D gene. Sequenced sample: CD8+ T cells from PBMCs. The CDR3 amino acid sequence is: CSALQRNYGYTF. The DNA reads as follows: TGCAGCGCTCTACAGAGAAACTATGGCTACACCTTC.